This T cell receptor beta chain is from a study of blood T cell repertoires in COVID-19. Whole-study context: Samples came from the United States, Italy and Spain, spanning acute and convalescent COVID-19. T cells, B-cell-depleted T cells, or PBMCs supplied cDNA or gDNA.

Assay used: immunoSEQ multiplex PCR; TCRdb lists only in-frame clones, some missing. The sample includes 85,000 to 95,000 clones, over 60% of them seen just once. The CDR3 totals 12 residues. From germline, CDR1 is SQVTM and CDR2 ANQGSEA. Trimming removed 6 bases at V and 2 bases at J, with 9 bases between. The chain recombines TRBV29-1 with TRBJ2-3, with a tentative D call TRBD2 (5 bases). This sequence originates from a man between 65 and 85 years old with acute or convalescent COVID-19. The specimen sequenced was peripheral blood. This CDR3 is CSVRVPTDTQYF. The CDR3 DNA follows: TGCAGCGTGCGGGTCCCCACAGATACGCAGTATTTT.